The present T cell receptor beta chain was sequenced within a study of B cell selection in AIRE deficiency. Study observations and caveats: Patient Tconv cells held about 28% of Treg sequences shared by healthy donors. Patient Tconv and Treg cells showed healthy-like TCRBV usage, CDR3 length, diversity. Shared Treg sequences had shorter CDR3s, biased toward rearrangements with few non-templated insertions. Healthy Tconv contained less than 40% of shared healthy Treg sequences; only TCRbeta sequenced.

This CDR3 has 15 residues. The germline gives CDR1 SQVTM, CDR2 ANQGSEA. V was shortened by 1 base and J by 0 bases, with 10 bases between the two germline ends. Comment on this clone: Its antigen is currently unknown.

Generated by immunoSEQ multiplex PCR, the TCRdb table keeps only in-frame clones and is missing some. The data show tens of thousands of clones, 97% seen once. Sorting defined conventional CD4 T cells as CD4+CD127+. V and J are TRBV29-1 and TRBJ2-4, with D possibly being TRBD1 (6 bases). The origin of this receptor is a human donor with AIRE deficiency. Material for sequencing was conventional CD4+ T cells sorted from PBMCs. The DNA for the CDR3 is TGCAGCGTTGAAGTGCAGGGGAGAGCCAAAAACATTCAGTACTTC. Its translation: CSVEVQGRAKNIQYF. The full variable domain, with the rest looked up from reference TRBV29-1 and TRBJ2-4, is SAVISQKPSRDICQRGTSLTIQCQVDSQVTMMFWYRQQPGQSLTLIATANQGSEATYESGFVIDKFPISRPNLTFSTLTVSNMSPEDSSIYLCSVEVQGRAKNIQYFGAGTRLSVL.